These T cell receptor beta chains were read from a single sample in a study of brain T cells in children with intractable seizures. Produced via immunoSEQ multiplex PCR; TCRdb's table is partial and in-frame only. The repertoire holds about 80,000 clones, with under 95% as singletons. Sequencing was performed on peripheral blood, taken at surgery. All receptors derive from a girl aged 2-10 years with Rasmussen encephalitis and intractable seizures. CDR3s include the opening cysteine and the closing phenylalanine or tryptophan. A D gene is named only where the DNA matches it firmly. Clone size is not always given. Where it is, it says once, few, many or a class for expanded clones.

J gene	clone size	D gene	V gene	CDR3 DNA	CDR3 protein
TRBJ2-3	-	TRBD2	TRBV18	TGTGCCAGCTCACAACCGGGGACTAGCGGGAGGACAGATACGCAGTATTTT	CASSQPGTSGRTDTQYF
TRBJ1-5	-	-	TRBV28	TGTGCCAGCAGTTTCACTAAAAATCAGCCCCAGCATTTT	CASSFTKNQPQHF
TRBJ2-1	-	TRBD2	TRBV18	TGTGCCAGCTCACCACCGGGACTAGCCAATGAGCAGTTCTTC	CASSPPGLANEQFF
TRBJ2-2	-	-	TRBV12-1	TGTGCCAGCAGCTTTCTACGGGGGCGTAACACCGGGGAGCTGTTTTTT	CASSFLRGRNTGELFF
TRBJ2-3	-	-	TRBV29-1	TGCAGCGTTGTGGGGAAGGCCGGCGCGGATACGCAGTATTTT	CSVVGKAGADTQYF
TRBJ2-7	-	TRBD1	TRBV2	TGTGCCAGCAGTAGACAGGGACCCTACGAGCAGTACTTC	CASSRQGPYEQYF
TRBJ1-2	-	TRBD1	TRBV6-5	TGTGCCAGCAGTCTCGACAGGGGCGACGGCTACACCTTC	CASSLDRGDGYTF
TRBJ2-2	-	TRBD2	TRBV30	TGTGCCTGGACGTTCGGGAGGGCCGGGGAGCTGTTTTTT	CAWTFGRAGELFF
TRBJ1-1	-	-	TRBV28	TGTGCCAGCAGTTTAATCGGGGGACCGGGTGCTTTCTTT	CASSLIGGPGAFF
TRBJ2-1	-	TRBD2	TRBV5-6	TGTGCCAGCAGCTTGAGGCCTAGCGGGAGCAGTGGCAATGAGCAGTTCTTC	CASSLRPSGSSGNEQFF
TRBJ2-5	-	TRBD2	TRBV5-4	TGTGCCAGCAGCTTGGCTAGCGGGGGCCTAATACAAGAGACCCAGTACTTC	CASSLASGGLIQETQYF
TRBJ2-1	-	TRBD1	TRBV19	TGTGCCAGTAGGGGGACAGGGGGCCGCTACAATGAGCAGTTCTTC	CASRGTGGRYNEQFF
TRBJ2-7	once	TRBD2	TRBV30	TGTGCCTGGAGATATGGCGGGAGCTCCTACGAGCAGTACTTC	CAWRYGGSSYEQYF
TRBJ2-5	-	-	TRBV29-1	TGCAGCGTTGAAGCCTTCGAGACCCAGTACTTC	CSVEAFETQYF
TRBJ2-1	-	-	TRBV28	TGTGCCAGCAGTTTACATGGACAGCCCCCCGAGCAGTTCTTC	CASSLHGQPPEQFF
TRBJ1-1	-	-	TRBV5-6	TGTGCCAGCAGCCTCATAGTCCGGCACACTGAAGCTTTCTTT	CASSLIVRHTEAFF
TRBJ2-3	-	-	TRBV27	TGTGCCAGCAGTCTCCGAGCGAGAGCTAGCACAGATACGCAGTATTTT	CASSLRARASTDTQYF
TRBJ2-7	-	-	TRBV2	TGTGCCATAAAGGACAGAGGCGAGCAGTACTTC	CAIKDRGEQYF
TRBJ2-3	once	-	TRBV5-1	TGCGCCAGCAGCTTGGATCAGGGTCTGGATACGCAGTATTTT	CASSLDQGLDTQYF
TRBJ2-7	-	-	TRBV3-1/TRBV3-2	TGTGCCAGCAGCCAAGTGGCTGACGAGCAGTACTTC	CASSQVADEQYF
TRBJ1-2	-	-	TRBV9	TGTGCCAGCAGCGTGGACGGAAAGTATGGCTACACCTTC	CASSVDGKYGYTF
TRBJ1-2	-	-	TRBV28	TGTGCCAGCAGTCCGACGGTAAGGGACTATGGCTACACCTTC	CASSPTVRDYGYTF
TRBJ1-6	-	-	TRBV6-1	TGTGCCAGCAGTGAAACCCTACCTTTCGCCGGGACGGGGAATTCACCCCTCCACTTT	CASSETLPFAGTGNSPLHF
TRBJ1-2	-	-	TRBV15	TGTGCCACCAGCAGAGATGCTGGCTACACCTTC	CATSRDAGYTF
TRBJ2-7	-	TRBD2	TRBV7-9	TGTGCCAGCAGCTTAGTCCTAGCGGGTACCTACGAGCAGTACTTC	CASSLVLAGTYEQYF
TRBJ2-1	-	TRBD2	TRBV5-1	TGCGCCAGCAGCTTTACTAGCGGGAAGTGGGATGAGCAGTTCTTC	CASSFTSGKWDEQFF
TRBJ1-6	-	-	TRBV5-5	TGTGCCAGCAGCTTGACGACAGGAGGTAATTCACCCCTCCACTTT	CASSLTTGGNSPLHF
TRBJ2-7	-	TRBD2	TRBV6-1	TGTGCCAGCAGTGAATGGGGACTAGCGGGGGGGCGAGAGCAGTACTTC	CASSEWGLAGGREQYF
TRBJ1-1	-	-	TRBV25-1	TGTGCCAGCAGTGAAGGAGTCAGGACGAACACTGAAGCTTTCTTT	CASSEGVRTNTEAFF
TRBJ1-1	-	-	TRBV11-2	TGTGCCAGCAGCCGCCGACAGTCGAACACTGAAGCTTTCTTT	CASSRRQSNTEAFF
TRBJ2-1	-	TRBD1	TRBV30	TGTGCCCGAGGACAGGGTGGCAATGAGCAGTTCTTC	CARGQGGNEQFF
TRBJ2-3	-	TRBD1	TRBV7-3	TGTGCCAGCAGCCTTACAGGGGGCACAGATACGCAGTATTTT	CASSLTGGTDTQYF
TRBJ2-7	-	-	TRBV7-9	TGTGCCAGCAGCCGAGCGTCCTCCTACGAGCAGTACTTC	CASSRASSYEQYF
TRBJ2-2	-	TRBD1	TRBV24-1	TGTGCCACCGGGGGACAGGGTTCCGGGGAGCTGTTTTTT	CATGGQGSGELFF
TRBJ1-2	-	-	TRBV7-9	TGTGCCAGCAGCCCAGCGGTCCGGGCGGGCTACACCTTC	CASSPAVRAGYTF
TRBJ2-3	-	-	TRBV21-1	TGTGCCAGCAGCAGGGACGGGGGGAAGGCCCGTGGCGATACGCAGTATTTT	CASSRDGGKARGDTQYF
TRBJ2-7	-	-	TRBV19	TGTGCCAGTAGTATGGGTCGTTCCTACGAGCAGTACTTC	CASSMGRSYEQYF